This T cell receptor beta chain is from a study of T cell repertoires in aging, cancer and after chemotherapy. Study summary: Millions of TCR reads were in the whole dataset. The study, taken as a whole, reports: Rebound thymic output was suggested by rising median generation probability during chemotherapy in each cancer cohort. Age-matched healthy donors had significantly more diverse, less clonal blood TCR repertoires than untreated cancer patients.

TCR beta rearrangements were amplified from peripheral blood genomic DNA. This clonotype was counted only a few times. Its antigen is not identified. The junction had 4 bases not matched to a gene; V was cut back by 6 bases and J by 6 bases. This CDR3 region has 13 residues. Germline CDR1 and CDR2: MNHEY and SVGEGT. TRB rearrangements spanning V, D and J were amplified using mixed TRB-A/B primers. TCRdb reprocessed the multiplex PCR reads via MiXCR and lists one record per CDR3 protein. The sample yields 4,800 or so distinct CDR3 sequences, roughly a quarter seen once. The TCR was taken from a human donor in good health. Material for sequencing was blood. The V gene is TRBV6-2 or TRBV6-3, the J gene TRBJ1-1, with TRBD1 matching 10 bases. As DNA, the CDR3 is TGTGCCAGCAGCCTAGGACAGGGGGCTGAAGCTTTCTTT. Its translation: CASSLGQGAEAFF.